What follows are 22 T cell receptor beta chains derived from one specimen sequenced in a study of cytomegalovirus exposure and HLA in healthy donors. Amplification used 60 Vbeta primers and 13 Jbeta primers. Method: immunoSEQ multiplex PCR; TCRdb's copy keeps in-frame clones and lacks some. The data contain about 150,000 clones, 65% to 80% of them singletons. The sample comprised PBMCs. All receptors derive from a woman aged 40-49 years in good health and CMV-seropositive.

The chain recombines TRBV11-2 with TRBJ2-7, with D possibly matching TRBD1 (5 bases). The V gene lost 3 bases and the J gene lost 5 bases, with 8 bases spanning the gap. The CDR3 spans 12 residues. Germline V gene lookup returns CDR1 SGHAT and CDR2 FQNNGV. CDR3 region: CASSFTGDEQYF. CDR3 in DNA: TGTGCCAGCAGCTTTACAGGTGACGAGCAGTACTTC.

Concerning this clone: Its ends do not fully match the called genes, so a read error is possible. This CDR3 reads CASSLGQSAGANGLTF. The CDR3 region has the DNA TGCGCCAGCAGCTTGGGACAGTCCGCTGGGGCCAACGGCCTGACTTTC. The rearrangement uses TRBV5-1 and TRBJ2-6, with D possibly matching TRBD1 (5 bases). This CDR3 is built from 16 residues. Per the germline V gene, CDR1 is SGHRS and CDR2 is YFSETQ.

This clone was recorded only once. The chain is built from TRBV7-3 and TRBJ2-1, with D possibly being TRBD2 (6 bases). This CDR3 is built from 15 residues. V lost 4 bases and J 8 bases, leaving 18 bases between the germline ends. Germline CDR1 is SGHTA and CDR2 is FQGTGA. The chain's CDR3 is CASSSRGTWPDEQFF. The CDR3 DNA follows: TGTGCCAGCAGCTCCCGAGGGACTTGGCCCGATGAGCAGTTCTTC.

J is TRBJ1-1 and V is TRBV2, with D possibly matching TRBD1 (6 bases). Trimming took 9 bases from V and 3 from J, leaving 11 bases between them. The CDR3 runs to 12 residues. Germline CDR1 is SNHLY and CDR2 is FYNNEI. The DNA for the CDR3 is TGTGCCAGAGGGGGGGAATACACTGAAGCTTTCTTT. Its protein is CARGGEYTEAFF.

The chain has TRBV7-9 and TRBJ1-3, with D possibly matching TRBD1 (6 bases). V lost 1 base and J lost 0, with 13 bases in between. The CDR3 has 17 amino acids. Germline V gives CDR1 SEHNR, CDR2 FQNEAQ (reference sequence). The CDR3 nucleotides are TGTGCCAGCAGCTTAGATGGGGGCCCGATCTCTGGAAACACCATATATTTT. This sequence encodes CASSLDGGPISGNTIYF.

The chain couples TRBV18 to TRBJ1-5; D unresolved. V gave up 6 bases and J gave up 4 bases, with 7 bases separating them. Per germline, CDR1 KGHSH and CDR2 LQKENI. This CDR3 is built from 12 residues. The CDR3 region is CASSLYNQPQHF. The CDR3 DNA reads TGTGCCAGCTCGCTCTATAATCAGCCCCAGCATTTT.

The CDR3 DNA is TGCGCCAGCAGCTTAAGGGACAGGGAATACGAGCAGTACTTC. Its protein product is CASSLRDREYEQYF. This chain joins TRBV5-1 and TRBJ2-7; 9 bases agree with TRBD1. Trimming removed 2 bases from V and 4 bases from J; junction bases left unmatched: 4. CDR1 is SGHRS, CDR2 YFSETQ, per germline. The length of the CDR3 is 14 residues.

This chain uses TRBV6-1 with TRBJ2-7; D ambiguous. CDR3 length: 13 residues. Germline CDR1 is MNHNS and CDR2 is SASEGT. Trimming removed 6 bases from V and 2 bases from J, with 11 bases in between. The DNA of the CDR3 is TGTGCCAGCAGATGGGCAGCAGCCTACGAGCAGTACTTC. Its protein product is CASRWAAAYEQYF.

The chain joins TRBV10-3 to TRBJ1-5; TRBD1 matches at 8 bases. Looked up from germline, CDR1 is ENHRY and CDR2 is SYGVKD. The J segment lost 2 bases and the V segment lost 3 bases, leaving 9 bases of the junction unmatched. The CDR3 covers 17 residues. For the CDR3, the DNA is TGTGCCATCAGTGACGGACAGGGTGTGAAAGGCAATCAGCCCCAGCATTTT. Translating it yields CAISDGQGVKGNQPQHF.

The rearrangement joins TRBV7-2 to TRBJ1-6, with D uncertain. The germline V and J ends were trimmed by 1 base and 12 bases, with 10 bases remaining between them. Per germline, CDR1 SGHTA and CDR2 FQGNSA. The CDR3 spans 13 residues. The CDR3 here is CASSLDEGIPLHF. CDR3 DNA sequence: TGTGCCAGCAGCTTAGATGAGGGTATACCCCTCCACTTT.

The chain couples TRBV9 to TRBJ2-7, with 12 bases matching TRBD2. The CDR3 runs 17 residues. The J segment lost 5 bases and the V segment lost 2 bases, leaving 11 bases of the junction unmatched. CDR1 is SGDLS, CDR2 YYNGEE, per germline. This CDR3 is CASSVTLTSGGENEQYF. Written as DNA, the CDR3 is TGTGCCAGCAGCGTTACCTTGACTAGCGGGGGTGAGAACGAGCAGTACTTC.

DNA for the CDR3: TGCGCCAGCAGCCAAGAGGTCACCGGTCCCTATGGCTACACCTTC. Translation gives CASSQEVTGPYGYTF. V and J are TRBV4-3 and TRBJ1-2; D not certain. The CDR3 loop spans 15 amino acids. Germline assignment: CDR1 LGHNA and CDR2 YSLEER. The V end was cut by 0 bases, the J end by 4 bases, with 12 bases between.

J is TRBJ1-6 and V is TRBV2; D is unresolved. The CDR3 has 12 amino acids. Deletions cut 6 bases from V and 8 bases from J, with 8 bases between. Germline V CDR1 and CDR2: SNHLY, FYNNEI. In DNA, the CDR3 is TGTGCCAGCAGCGAGAGGGATTCACCCCTCCACTTT. Translation gives CASSERDSPLHF.

The J gene is TRBJ2-7, the V gene TRBV5-5, with 7 bases aligning to TRBD1. The CDR3 runs 13 residues. Germline-derived CDR1 and CDR2 are SGHKS and YYEKEE (reference sequence). Trimming cost V 4 bases and J 4 bases; bases outside gene matches: 5. Written as DNA, the CDR3 is TGTGCCAGCAGCGACAGGGATGTATACGAGCAGTACTTC. The encoded protein is CASSDRDVYEQYF.

The V and J genes are TRBV27 and TRBJ1-6; D is possibly TRBD1 (5 bases). V was clipped by 3 bases and J by 6 bases, with 6 bases between them. The CDR3 is 13 amino acids. From germline, CDR1 is MNHEY and CDR2 SMNVEV (reference sequence). CDR3 sequence (DNA): TGTGCCAGCAGTTTGACAGTTAATTCACCCCTCCACTTT. This encodes CASSLTVNSPLHF.

The chain carries TRBV7-2 and TRBJ2-5; D is possibly TRBD2 (6 bases). Germline V gene lookup returns CDR1 SGHTA and CDR2 FQGNSA. This CDR3 has 15 residues. With 5 bases removed from V and 2 bases from J, the gap between germline ends came to 15 bases. The CDR3 sequence: CASSPRGTAQETQYF. CDR3 bases: TGTGCCAGCAGCCCCCGGGGGACTGCACAAGAGACCCAGTACTTC.

The table lists this clone with a count of one. The chain joins TRBV14 to TRBJ2-2; TRBD1 agrees at 7 bases. The CDR3 totals 15 residues. V shed 2 bases, J shed 8 bases, and the junction held 8 bases outside the gene matches. The germline V gene has CDR1 SGHDN and CDR2 FVKESK. This chain's CDR3 is CASSQRQGVMGELFF. The CDR3, as DNA: TGTGCCAGCAGCCAACGACAGGGTGTGATGGGGGAGCTGTTTTTT.

The J gene is TRBJ2-5, the V gene TRBV7-9, with a possible D match to TRBD1 (5 bases). Germline V gene sequence: CDR1 SEHNR, CDR2 FQNEAQ (reference sequence). The CDR3 runs 14 residues. The ends were cut back, 1 base at V and 4 bases at J, with 10 bases in the middle. This CDR3 is CASSLGRVGETQYF. CDR3 DNA sequence: TGTGCCAGCAGCTTAGGCAGGGTTGGAGAGACCCAGTACTTC. Based on the CDR3 plus reference TRBV7-9 and TRBJ2-5, the full variable domain is DTGVSQNPRHKITKRGQNVTFRCDPISEHNRLYWYRQTLGQGPEFLTYFQNEAQLEKSRLLSDRFSAERPKGSFSTLEIQRTEQGDSAMYLCASSLGRVGETQYFGPGTRLLVL.

The chain recombines TRBV7-6 with TRBJ1-1, with D maybe TRBD1 (5 bases). The V end lost 5 bases, the J end lost 7 bases, and 11 bases lay between the germline ends. CDR1 and CDR2 from the germline V gene are SGHVS and FNYEAQ. This CDR3 comprises 12 residues. CDR3 region: CASSLRGDEAFF. DNA for the CDR3: TGTGCCAGCAGCCTACGGGGGGATGAAGCTTTCTTT.

The gene calls are TRBV28 and TRBJ1-1, with 7 bases lining up with TRBD1. The CDR3 runs to 13 residues. CDR1 MDHEN and CDR2 SYDVKM come from the germline V gene. The trim removed 6 bases at V and 6 bases at J, leaving 7 bases unmatched. The CDR3 loop is CASSRQGRPEAFF. CDR3 bases: TGTGCCAGCAGCCGACAGGGTCGGCCTGAAGCTTTCTTT.

The chain couples TRBV27 to TRBJ2-4, with TRBD2 matching 12 bases. The CDR3 is made up of 16 amino acids. From germline, CDR1 is MNHEY and CDR2 SMNVEV (reference sequence). Trimming removed 6 bases from V and 2 bases from J; junction bases left unmatched: 5. CDR3 bases: TGTGCCAGCAGCTCTAGCGGGGGGGCTTCCAAAAACATTCAGTACTTC. It is translated as CASSSSGGASKNIQYF.

This clone was observed a single time. The chain recombines TRBV19 with TRBJ1-5; D is possibly TRBD1 (6 bases). Trimming left V 5 bases short and J 4 bases short, with 15 bases between. In germline, CDR1 is LNHDA, CDR2 SQIVND (reference sequence). CDR3 length: 15 residues. The CDR3 DNA is TGTGCCAGTAGTTCCCCACAGGGAGAGAATCAGCCCCAGCATTTT. Its protein product is CASSSPQGENQPQHF.